The T cell receptor beta chain under discussion was sequenced for a study of blood T cells in healthy people across ages. The study's findings and limits: Unsorted PBMC material precluded a definitive naive versus antigen-experienced comparison.

The CDR3 has 13 residues. V was clipped by 5 bases and J by 2 bases, with 10 bases between them. Germline values: CDR1 SGHAT, CDR2 FQNNGV. This clonotype was seen repeatedly, ten times or more. Its antigen remains unknown. The study recruited healthy Caucasian donors from Russia who were aged about 6 to 90. Every sample yielded at least 6.5 million isolated PBMCs. Primers used in a second PCR of about 6 to 11 cycles were a sample-barcoded 5' primer and a J-beta primer mix. Each CDR3 protein is one row after TCRdb ran MiXCR on the 5' RACE reads. The sample holds 700,000 to 800,000 distinct CDR3 sequences, roughly 45% seen once.

The receptor was isolated from an older woman in good health. What was sequenced was blood. The chain joins TRBV11-2 to TRBJ2-7, with D uncertain. The CDR3 loop reads CASSVSAAYEQYF. The CDR3 nucleotides are TGTGCCAGCAGCGTCTCGGCCGCCTACGAGCAGTACTTC.